This T cell receptor (beta chain) derives from a study of T-cell memory formation after mild COVID-19. Study conclusions and caveats: Clones shrinking between day 15 and 85 showed a balanced CD4/CD8 split, and those that grew later tilted toward CD4+. Nothing showed for sure that second-wave clones peaking on day 37 were SARS-CoV-2 specific. The pre-infection memory compartment contained some responding clones, suggesting cross-reactive memory joined.

The germline gives CDR1 SGDLS, CDR2 YYNGEE. With 7 bases clipped from V and 2 bases from J, the junction kept 6 bases outside the gene matches. This CDR3 has 14 amino acids. As for this clonotype: Its antigen is undetermined.

TCR alpha and TCR beta cDNA libraries with sample barcodes and UMIs came from 5'RACE using constant-segment primers. TCRdb ran MiXCR on the 5' RACE reads and lists one entry per CDR3 protein. This table has a few hundred thousand distinct CDR3 sequences, 15% to 20% appearing once. The material sequenced was PBMCs or a T cell subset sorted from them (not recorded which). The chain combines TRBV9 with TRBJ2-1; 7 positions agree with TRBD2. The TCR sequence derives from a man between 18 and 29 years old who had mild COVID-19 (a few samples of this study predate the infection). Cell type and time point are not known. CDR3 protein: CASAERDAYNEQFF. DNA for the CDR3: TGTGCCAGCGCCGAGCGGGACGCCTACAATGAGCAGTTCTTC.